The entry below gives a single TCR beta chain sequence along with its context. A v3.0 immunoSEQ assay was performed at survey level. Repertoires were generated with immunoSEQ multiplex PCR, while TCRdb's copy carries only in-frame clones and drops some. The sample includes about 33,000 clones, 65% to 80% of them seen just once. Germline values: CDR1 LNHDA, CDR2 SQIVND (reference sequence). CDR3 length: 13 amino acids. V lost 2 bases to trimming and J lost 3 bases, with 7 bases between them. The sample belongs to a study of long-term antiretroviral therapy in people with HIV. The chain links TRBV19 to TRBJ2-5; D may be TRBD2 (6 bases). The receptor was derived from a woman in her forties or fifties with HIV. Sequences were derived from unsorted PBMCs, sampled 3.1 years after starting antiretroviral therapy. CDR3 DNA: TGTGCCAGTAGTATATGGGGGGAAGAGACCCAGTACTTC. Translating it yields CASSIWGEETQYF. Combining the CDR3 with reference TRBV19 and TRBJ2-5 gives the whole variable domain DGGITQSPKYLFRKEGQNVTLSCEQNLNHDAMYWYRQDPGQGLRLIYYSQIVNDFQKGDIAEGYSVSREKKESFPLTVTSAQKNPTAFYLCASSIWGEETQYFGPGTRLLVL.